These 10 T cell receptor beta chains were all obtained from the same sample, sequenced in a study of human versus mouse CDR3 diversity and MHC coevolution. Assay: immunoSEQ multiplex PCR; the TCRdb copy retains only in-frame clones and omits some. This sample has around 77,000 clones; around 90% occur once, and the top ten carry over 0.12%. Sequencing was carried out using naive CD4+ T cells from blood. The subset was: CD45RO-negative CD62L-positive naive CD4 T cells. Every receptor here comes from a person aged 30 to 70 in good health.

The chain has TRBV5-1 and TRBJ2-5; no clear D gene. TRBJ2-7 matches the DNA end more closely, so the J call is doubtful. CDR1 and CDR2 (germline): SGHRS, YFSETQ. The CDR3 runs to 13 residues. CDR3 protein: CASNLGGSSEQYF. DNA of the CDR3: TGCGCCAGCAACCTTGGTGGTAGCAGCGAGCAGTACTTC.

This sequence joins TRBV30 and TRBJ2-7, with 7 bases lining up with TRBD1. The CDR3 is 11 amino acids. Germline trimming cut 2 bases from V and 6 bases from J; bases unmatched to any gene: 1. Germline values: CDR1 GTSNPN, CDR2 SVGIG (reference sequence). CDR3 loop: CAWSPGGEQYF. CDR3 DNA: TGTGCCTGGAGTCCAGGGGGCGAGCAGTACTTC.

The rearrangement uses TRBV5-4 and TRBJ2-7, with 7 bases matching TRBD1. This CDR3 has 17 residues. J was trimmed by 0 bases and V by 4 bases; bases with no gene match: 13. Germline CDR1 is SGHNT and CDR2 is YYREEE (reference sequence). The DNA for the CDR3 is TGTGCCAGCAGCCAAGATCAAGCACAGGGGTTCTCCTACGAGCAGTACTTC. The encoded protein is CASSQDQAQGFSYEQYF.

In the case of this clone: The same CDR3 can be traced to other DNA sequences in this sample. This chain links TRBV7-2 with TRBJ2-3; 13 bases map to TRBD2. Germline V gene lookup returns CDR1 SGHTA and CDR2 FQGNSA. The CDR3 contains 17 residues. The junction had 10 bases not matched to a gene; V was cut back by 5 bases and J by 5 bases. The CDR3 DNA follows: TGTGCCAGCAGCACCAGACTAGCGGGAGGCGGGGGAGATACGCAGTATTTT. Translated, it gives CASSTRLAGGGGDTQYF.

The chain joins TRBV30 to TRBJ1-5; possible D gene TRBD1, 6 bases. V lost 0 bases to trimming and J lost 5 bases, with 17 bases between them. The CDR3 is 16 amino acids. Germline values: CDR1 GTSNPN, CDR2 SVGIG (reference sequence). Written as DNA, the CDR3 is TGTGCCTGGAGTGTGACGGGCAGGGGACTAGATCAGCCCCAGCATTTT. This sequence encodes CAWSVTGRGLDQPQHF.

This chain's CDR3 is CASRLAEIYEQYF. CDR3 in DNA: TGCGCCAGCAGACTAGCGGAAATCTACGAGCAGTACTTC. The chain uses TRBV5-1 and TRBJ2-7, with 8 bases fitting TRBD2. The CDR3 totals 13 residues. CDR1 and CDR2 from the germline V gene are SGHRS and YFSETQ. The junction had 4 bases not matched to a gene; V was cut back by 5 bases and J by 3 bases.

The chain combines TRBV30 with TRBJ1-5; 8 bases fit TRBD1. Germline CDR1 and CDR2: GTSNPN and SVGIG (reference sequence). CDR3 length: 15 residues. V lost 2 bases and J lost 1; bases outside the gene matches: 4. The CDR3 DNA is TGTGCCTGGAGTCCGGGACAGGCAAGCAATCAGCCCCAGCATTTT. Translated: CAWSPGQASNQPQHF.

The V gene is TRBV2, the J gene TRBJ2-2; tentatively, D is TRBD1 (6 bases). V lost 7 bases and J lost 5, with 11 bases in between. Germline CDR1 SNHLY, CDR2 FYNNEI. CDR3 size: 13 residues. CDR3 in amino acids: CASMAGATGELFF. CDR3 sequence (DNA): TGTGCCAGCATGGCAGGGGCGACCGGGGAGCTGTTTTTT.

The chain joins TRBV28 to TRBJ2-5; perhaps TRBD1 as D (6 bases). The DNA end lines up better with TRBJ2-7; the J call may be wrong. This CDR3 is built from 18 residues. Germline lookup yields CDR1 MDHEN and CDR2 SYDVKM. The CDR3 region is CASSFKIDIEGVSYEQYF. In nucleotides, the CDR3 is TGTGCCAGCAGTTTTAAAATCGATATTGAGGGGGTCTCCTACGAGCAGTACTTC.

In DNA, the CDR3 is TGTGCCAGCAGACAGGGTTATGGAAACACCATATATTTT. It codes for CASRQGYGNTIYF. The chain combines TRBV2 with TRBJ1-3, with D perhaps TRBD1 (6 bases). The length of the CDR3 is 13 residues. V lost 6 bases, J lost 3 bases, and 9 bases lay in between. Germline V gene data show CDR1 as SNHLY and CDR2 as FYNNEI.